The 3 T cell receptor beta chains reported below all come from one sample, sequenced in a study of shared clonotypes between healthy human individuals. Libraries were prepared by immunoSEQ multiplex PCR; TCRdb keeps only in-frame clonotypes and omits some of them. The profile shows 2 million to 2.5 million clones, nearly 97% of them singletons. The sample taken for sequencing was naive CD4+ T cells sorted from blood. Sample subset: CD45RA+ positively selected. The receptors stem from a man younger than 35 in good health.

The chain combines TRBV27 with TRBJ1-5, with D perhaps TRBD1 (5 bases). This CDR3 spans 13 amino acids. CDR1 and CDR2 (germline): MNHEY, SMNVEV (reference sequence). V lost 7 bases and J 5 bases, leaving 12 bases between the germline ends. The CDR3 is CASKGQGYQPQHF. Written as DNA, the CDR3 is TGTGCCAGCAAGGGTCAGGGTTATCAGCCCCAGCATTTT.

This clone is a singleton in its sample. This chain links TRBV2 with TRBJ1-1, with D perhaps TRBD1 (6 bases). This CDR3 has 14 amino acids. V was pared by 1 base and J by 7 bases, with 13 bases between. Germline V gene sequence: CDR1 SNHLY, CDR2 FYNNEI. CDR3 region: CASSEETGAFEAFF. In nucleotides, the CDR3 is TGTGCCAGCAGTGAAGAGACAGGAGCTTTTGAAGCTTTCTTT.

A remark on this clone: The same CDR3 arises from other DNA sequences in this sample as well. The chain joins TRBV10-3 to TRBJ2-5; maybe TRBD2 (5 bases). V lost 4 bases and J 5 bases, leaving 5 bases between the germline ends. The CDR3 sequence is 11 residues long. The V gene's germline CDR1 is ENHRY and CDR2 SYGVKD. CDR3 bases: TGTGCCATCAGTGGCGGGGAGACCCAGTACTTC. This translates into CAISGGETQYF.